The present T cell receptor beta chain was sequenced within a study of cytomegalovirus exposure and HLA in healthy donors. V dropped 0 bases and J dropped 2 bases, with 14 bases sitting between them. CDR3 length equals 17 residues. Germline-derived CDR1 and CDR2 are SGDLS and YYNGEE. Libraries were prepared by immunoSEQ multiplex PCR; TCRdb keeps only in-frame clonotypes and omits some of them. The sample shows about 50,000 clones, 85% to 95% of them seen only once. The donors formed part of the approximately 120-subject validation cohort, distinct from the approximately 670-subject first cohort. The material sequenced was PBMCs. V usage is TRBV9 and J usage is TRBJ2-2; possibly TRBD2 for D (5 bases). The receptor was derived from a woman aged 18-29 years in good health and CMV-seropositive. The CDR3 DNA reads TGTGCCAGCAGCGTAGGGGCGGGCGGACTTAACACCGGGGAGCTGTTTTTT. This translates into CASSVGAGGLNTGELFF.